Sequencing of this T cell receptor beta chain was carried out in a study of T cell changes during pregnancy in multiple sclerosis. Repertoires were generated with immunoSEQ multiplex PCR, while TCRdb's copy carries only in-frame clones and drops some. The sample comprises more than 65,000 clones, about 90% of which are singletons, and 2.3% rests with the top ten. Looked up from germline, CDR1 is SGHRS and CDR2 is YFSETQ. CDR3 length: 16 residues. The junction had 8 bases not matched to a gene; V was cut back by 4 bases and J by 1 base. The sequence was obtained from a female donor with multiple sclerosis, enrolled in a pregnancy study. The source was peripheral blood, collected in the first trimester of pregnancy. J is TRBJ2-3 and V is TRBV5-1; 8 bases are a match to TRBD1. In DNA, the CDR3 is TGCGCCAGCAGCCGACAGGGGAGAAAGGGCACAGATACGCAGTATTTT. Translated, it gives CASSRQGRKGTDTQYF.